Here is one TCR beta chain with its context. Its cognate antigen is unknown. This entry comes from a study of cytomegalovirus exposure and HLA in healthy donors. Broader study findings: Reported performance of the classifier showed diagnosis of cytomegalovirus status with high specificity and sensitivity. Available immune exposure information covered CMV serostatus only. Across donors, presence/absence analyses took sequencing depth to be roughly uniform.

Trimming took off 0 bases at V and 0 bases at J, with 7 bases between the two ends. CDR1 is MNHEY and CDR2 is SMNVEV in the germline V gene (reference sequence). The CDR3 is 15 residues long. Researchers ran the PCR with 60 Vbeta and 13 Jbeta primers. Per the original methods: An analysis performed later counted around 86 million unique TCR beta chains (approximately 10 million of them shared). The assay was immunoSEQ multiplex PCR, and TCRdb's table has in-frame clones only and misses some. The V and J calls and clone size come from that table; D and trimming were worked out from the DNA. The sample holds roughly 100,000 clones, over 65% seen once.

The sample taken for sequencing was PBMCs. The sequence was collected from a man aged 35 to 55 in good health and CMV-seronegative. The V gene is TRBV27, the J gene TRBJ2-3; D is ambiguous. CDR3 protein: CASSLSRTSTDTQYF. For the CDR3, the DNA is TGTGCCAGCAGTTTATCTCGAACTAGCACAGATACGCAGTATTTT.